The present T cell receptor (beta chain) was sequenced within a study of blood T cell repertoires in COVID-19. Sequencing used immunoSEQ multiplex PCR; TCRdb keeps in-frame clones, though not all of them. The data hold about 61,000 clones, with less than 90% observed a single time. Germline values: CDR1 SGHTA, CDR2 FQGNSA. CDR3 size: 15 residues. V lost 1 base, J lost 0 bases, and 9 bases lay in between. This chain uses TRBV7-2 with TRBJ1-1; no definite D call. The sequencing sample was made of peripheral blood. The TCR sequence derives from a man older than 75 in a cohort sampled during active COVID-19. This chain's CDR3 is CASSLVPGMNTEAFF. The CDR3 DNA sequence: TGTGCCAGCAGCTTAGTTCCAGGAATGAACACTGAAGCTTTCTTT.